One sample yielded the 21 T cell receptor beta chains listed below, sequenced in a study of OX40 agonist ivuxolimab in advanced cancers. Some clones are missing from TCRdb's copy, which holds only in-frame ones; the method was immunoSEQ multiplex PCR. The sample lists some 57,000 clones, about nine tenths seen once, with roughly 4.5% in the top ten. Source: CD4+ or CD8+ T cells sorted from blood, taken in a trial of the OX40 agonist ivuxolimab. These receptors all come from an adult with an advanced solid tumor such as melanoma, head and neck, liver or kidney cancer.

The chain is built from TRBV7-9 and TRBJ2-3, with 9 positions matching TRBD1. The V segment lost 5 bases and the J segment 2 bases; nucleotides outside the gene matches: 14. CDR1 and CDR2 (germline): SEHNR, FQNEAQ (reference sequence). This CDR3 comprises 18 residues. The CDR3 DNA sequence: TGTGCCAGCAGCCTACTCTTCAGGGGGACAGGGCTCACAGATACGCAGTATTTT. Protein: CASSLLFRGTGLTDTQYF.

J is TRBJ2-7 and V is TRBV6-5; D not certain. Germline loops: CDR1 MNHEY, CDR2 SVGAGI. This CDR3 region has 14 residues. With 2 bases removed from V and 3 bases from J, the gap between germline ends came to 11 bases. The CDR3 protein is CASSYLGQDYEQYF. The CDR3, as DNA: TGTGCCAGCAGTTACCTAGGGCAGGACTACGAGCAGTACTTC.

V gene TRBV5-4 combines with J gene TRBJ1-1; D is uncertain. Germline V gives CDR1 SGHNT, CDR2 YYREEE (reference sequence). The CDR3 is 11 residues long. V gave up 3 bases and J gave up 5 bases, with 5 bases separating them. CDR3 bases: TGTGCCAGCAGCTCCCGTACTGAAGCTTTCTTT. Amino acids: CASSSRTEAFF.

The chain joins TRBV7-9 to TRBJ1-1; D not certain. Germline V gives CDR1 SEHNR, CDR2 FQNEAQ (reference sequence). This CDR3 is built from 11 residues. Trimming pared 2 bases from V and 8 bases from J, leaving 6 bases between. This CDR3 is CASSLNVEAFF. The CDR3 DNA sequence: TGTGCCAGCAGCTTAAACGTGGAAGCTTTCTTT.

This chain uses TRBV28 with TRBJ1-2; D uncertain. Germline lookup yields CDR1 MDHEN and CDR2 SYDVKM. The CDR3 spans 11 residues. Trimming removed 11 bases from V and 7 bases from J, with 14 bases in between. CDR3 protein: CAADSGSGYTF. CDR3 DNA sequence: TGTGCCGCTGATTCGGGTTCTGGCTACACCTTC.

This sequence joins TRBV29-1 and TRBJ1-2; no reliable D call. This CDR3 contains 12 residues. V gave up 2 bases and J gave up 8 bases, with 12 bases separating them. CDR1 is SQVTM, CDR2 ANQGSEA, per germline. This chain's CDR3 is CSVEPGIGGYTF. DNA of the CDR3: TGCAGCGTTGAACCGGGGATCGGGGGCTACACCTTC.

V is TRBV7-9 and J is TRBJ1-1, with D perhaps matching TRBD1 (5 bases). The CDR3 has 14 amino acids. The germline V gene encodes CDR1 SEHNR and CDR2 FQNEAQ (reference sequence). V gave up 7 bases and J gave up 4 bases, with 16 bases separating them. The DNA of the CDR3 is TGTGCCAGCACCCATTTTTTGGGGACCACTGAAGCTTTCTTT. Amino acids: CASTHFLGTTEAFF.

This chain links TRBV27 with TRBJ2-7; 8 nucleotides align to TRBD1. This CDR3 contains 14 residues. The trim removed 4 bases at V and 6 bases at J, leaving 8 bases unmatched. Germline loops: CDR1 MNHEY, CDR2 SMNVEV (reference sequence). CDR3 region: CASSSGQGISEQYF. The CDR3 DNA follows: TGTGCCAGCAGTTCCGGACAGGGTATAAGCGAGCAGTACTTC.

The chain couples TRBV7-3 to TRBJ1-2; D perhaps matches TRBD1 (5 bases). Germline V gene data show CDR1 as SGHTA and CDR2 as FQGTGA. V shed 0 bases and J shed 9 bases, with 17 bases lying between them. The CDR3 is 15 residues long. The CDR3 here is CASSLTSSGIERYTF. CDR3 nucleotide sequence: TGTGCCAGCAGCTTAACGTCATCAGGGATAGAACGCTACACCTTC.

This chain uses TRBV4-2 with TRBJ2-5, with 10 bases fitting TRBD2. The CDR3 loop spans 16 amino acids. With 0 bases clipped from V and 4 bases from J, the junction kept 5 bases outside the gene matches. The V gene's germline CDR1 is LGHNA and CDR2 YNFKEQ. CDR3 in amino acids: CASSQDTSGRGETQYF. CDR3 coding DNA: TGTGCCAGCAGCCAAGATACCAGCGGGAGGGGAGAGACCCAGTACTTC.

The V and J genes are TRBV7-8 and TRBJ1-1; 7 bases fit TRBD1. The V gene end was trimmed by 4 bases and the J gene end by 4 bases; junction bases not matched to a gene: 9. Germline assignment: CDR1 SGHVS and CDR2 FQNEAQ. The CDR3 runs to 15 residues. The CDR3 loop is CASSSPTGVITEAFF. In nucleotides, the CDR3 is TGTGCCAGCAGCTCCCCAACAGGGGTGATCACTGAAGCTTTCTTT.

This CDR3 is CASSTDLNTEAFF. In DNA, the CDR3 is TGTGCCAGCTCAACAGATTTGAACACTGAAGCTTTCTTT. The chain joins TRBV18 to TRBJ1-1; unclear D gene. Germline V lookup: CDR1 KGHSH, CDR2 LQKENI. V dropped 5 bases and J dropped 0 bases, with 7 bases sitting between them. The CDR3 extends over 13 amino acids. Supplemented by reference TRBV18 and TRBJ1-1, the full variable domain reads NAGVMQNPRHLVRRRGQEARLRCSPMKGHSHVYWYRQLPEEGLKFMVYLQKENIIDESGMPKERFSAEFPKEGPSILRIQQVVRGDSAAYFCASSTDLNTEAFFGQGTRLTVV.

The V gene is TRBV5-6, the J gene TRBJ2-6; D assignment may be TRBD1 or TRBD2 (5 bases each). The CDR3 contains 18 residues. Germline values: CDR1 SGHDT, CDR2 YYEEEE. Trimming shortened V by 5 bases and J by 2 bases, and 20 bases separated the two germline ends. CDR3 in amino acids: CASSRRTISSPGANVLTF. Written as DNA, the CDR3 is TGTGCCAGCAGTAGGAGGACAATCTCATCACCTGGGGCCAACGTCCTGACTTTC.

The chain is built from TRBV5-5 and TRBJ2-2; TRBD2 matches at 10 bases. This CDR3 has 15 amino acids. V was clipped by 4 bases and J by 5 bases; unmatched bases: 5. Germline loops: CDR1 SGHKS, CDR2 YYEKEE (reference sequence). The CDR3 DNA is TGTGCCAGCAGCCCTTCGACTAGCGGGACCGGGGAGCTGTTTTTT. Translating gives CASSPSTSGTGELFF.

The chain's CDR3 is CATTASGGVGAEQFF. CDR3 bases: TGTGCCACCACTGCTAGCGGGGGGGTCGGTGCTGAGCAGTTCTTC. The rearrangement uses TRBV15 and TRBJ2-1; 12 bases fit TRBD2. The CDR3 contains 15 residues. V trimming: 7 bases; J trimming: 9 bases; junction bases outside the gene matches: 10. The germline V gene has CDR1 LNHNV and CDR2 YYDKDF (reference sequence).

The chain has TRBV10-3 and TRBJ2-7; D is unclear. The CDR3 runs 15 residues. Germline CDR1 and CDR2: ENHRY and SYGVKD. The ends were cut back, 2 bases at V and 0 bases at J, with 11 bases in the middle. This CDR3 is CAISERTASSYEQYF. CDR3 bases: TGTGCCATCAGTGAGCGGACCGCTAGCTCCTACGAGCAGTACTTC.

The V call is TRBV6-1, the J call TRBJ2-3; a possible D gene is TRBD1 (5 bases). Trimming left V 2 bases short and J 0 bases short, with 9 bases between. The CDR3 covers 15 residues. Germline assignment: CDR1 MNHNS and CDR2 SASEGT. CDR3 bases: TGTGCCAGCAGTGAACAGGGCCCCAGCACAGATACGCAGTATTTT. Translated: CASSEQGPSTDTQYF.

The gene calls are TRBV6-4 and TRBJ1-6; 7 positions agree with TRBD1. With V trimmed by 4 bases and J by 0 bases, 3 bases remained unmatched. The germline V gene has CDR1 MRHNA and CDR2 SNTAGT. The CDR3 loop spans 16 amino acids. Written as DNA, the CDR3 is TGTGCCAGCAGTGTCCGACAGGGCTCCTATAATTCACCCCTCCACTTT. This translates into CASSVRQGSYNSPLHF.

This clone was found once. V gene TRBV5-6 combines with J gene TRBJ1-6; 9 positions match TRBD1. Trimming cost V 4 bases and J 0 bases; bases outside gene matches: 8. CDR1 is SGHDT and CDR2 is YYEEEE in the germline V gene. This CDR3 region has 18 residues. CDR3 coding DNA: TGTGCCAGCAGCAGAGACAGGGGGATAAGCTCCTATAATTCACCCCTCCACTTT. Translating it yields CASSRDRGISSYNSPLHF.

This clone was counted only a few times. CDR3 in amino acids: CSAPMGVGAFF. For the CDR3, the DNA is TGCAGTGCCCCTATGGGCGTGGGGGCTTTCTTT. The V gene is TRBV20-1, the J gene TRBJ1-1; D call uncertain. The CDR3 is made up of 11 amino acids. V lost 6 bases and J lost 11, with 16 bases in between. CDR1 DFQATT and CDR2 SNEGSKA come from the germline V gene (reference sequence).

The rearrangement links TRBV19 to TRBJ1-1; 7 bases line up with TRBD1. CDR3 size: 12 residues. V lost 3 bases and J lost 7; bases outside the gene matches: 2. Looked up from germline, CDR1 is LNHDA and CDR2 is SQIVND (reference sequence). This CDR3 is CASSIRGGEAFF. The CDR3 DNA follows: TGTGCCAGTAGTATCAGGGGGGGTGAAGCTTTCTTT.